The clone carrying this T cell receptor beta chain was observed a few times. For the diagnoses, clinical symptoms, serum thyroxine and TRAb, thyroid ultrasound and orbital computed tomography were used. The data are from a study of T cells in Graves' hyperthyroidism and ophthalmopathy. The CDR3 regions of TCR beta were amplified from RNA transcripts. The HTBI set primed first-round TCR CDR3 RT-PCR. TCRdb reprocessed the multiplex PCR reads via MiXCR and lists one record per CDR3 protein. Among hundreds of thousands of distinct CDR3 sequences listed, 15% were seen once. The receptor was isolated from a woman between 25 and 40 years old with Graves' hyperthyroidism. The sequenced sample was blood.

The CDR3 region has the DNA TGTGCCACCTCCCCGGGGACTAGCGCGACAGATACGCAGTATTTT. It codes for CATSPGTSATDTQYF. The chain uses TRBV7-7 and TRBJ2-3; 10 bases are a match to TRBD2. Germline V lookup: CDR1 SSHAT, CDR2 FNYEAQ (reference sequence). The CDR3 has 15 amino acids. Unmatched junction bases numbered 10, after V lost 10 bases and J lost 3 bases.